The clone carrying this TCR beta chain has only a few counts. Antigen: not known. These data originate in a study of T cell repertoires in cytomegalovirus infection. Across the whole study: Both CMV infection and a matching HLA type were indicated by public TCR beta signatures.

Germline V CDR1 and CDR2: MNHEY, SVGAGI. Deletions cut 10 bases from V and 7 bases from J, with 19 bases between. The CDR3 contains 13 residues. TCRdb fed the reads into MiXCR, producing one record per CDR3 protein. This sample has 110,000 to 150,000 distinct CDR3 sequences; around 30% occur once, and the top ten carry about 56%. This chain links TRBV6-5 with TRBJ1-1; D perhaps matches TRBD1 (5 bases). This TCR came from a human donor in good health (CMV status not recorded). Some clones in this sample may be carry-over from other donors' samples. The material sequenced was CD8+ T cells from cultured PBMCs, taken from culture after CMV antigen stimulation. The CDR3 DNA reads as TGTGCCATACAGGAACACACTGGGGGTGAAGCTTTCTTT. It encodes CAIQEHTGGEAFF.